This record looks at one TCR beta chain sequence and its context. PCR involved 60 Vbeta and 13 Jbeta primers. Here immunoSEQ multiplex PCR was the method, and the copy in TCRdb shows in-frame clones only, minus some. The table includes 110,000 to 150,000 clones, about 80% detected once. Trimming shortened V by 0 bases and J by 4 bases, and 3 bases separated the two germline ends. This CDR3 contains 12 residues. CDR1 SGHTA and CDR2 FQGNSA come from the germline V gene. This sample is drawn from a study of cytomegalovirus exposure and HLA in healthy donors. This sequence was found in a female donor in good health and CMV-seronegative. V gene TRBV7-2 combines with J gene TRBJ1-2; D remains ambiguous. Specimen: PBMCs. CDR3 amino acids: CASSLALYGYTF. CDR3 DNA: TGTGCCAGCAGCTTAGCTCTCTATGGCTACACCTTC.